A selection of T cell receptor beta chains follows, all from one sample in a study of blood T cells in healthy people across ages. From the 5' RACE reads, TCRdb called clonotypes with MiXCR, one entry per CDR3 protein. The data hold about 1.4 million distinct CDR3 sequences, with roughly 59% observed a single time. Sequenced material: blood. These receptors all stem from a young man in good health. Both conserved end residues are part of each CDR3. The D gene is left open where the match is weak. Where a row states a size, it is once, few, many or the class of an expanded clone; other rows omit it.

abundance	d_gene	j_gene	v_gene	CDR3aa	CDR3nt
.	.	TRBJ2-6	TRBV10-3	CAISYVRGGNSGANVLTF	TGTGCCATCAGTTATGTCAGGGGAGGAAACTCTGGGGCCAACGTCCTGACTTTC
few	.	TRBJ2-7	TRBV20-1	CSAIGPGKSYEQYF	TGCAGTGCTATTGGTCCGGGAAAATCCTACGAGCAGTACTTC
.	.	TRBJ1-1	TRBV6-2/TRBV6-3	CASKKGATTGTEAFF	TGTGCCAGCAAGAAGGGCGCAACGACCGGCACTGAAGCTTTCTTT
.	.	TRBJ1-2	TRBV7-9	CASSQPDRRGGYTF	TGTGCCAGCAGCCAACCTGACAGGCGAGGAGGCTACACCTTC
.	.	TRBJ2-5	TRBV7-9	CASSGTTREREQYF	TGTGCCAGCAGCGGAACTACTAGGGAACGAGAGCAGTACTTC
few	.	TRBJ2-3	TRBV4-2	CASSQDSGSLDTQYF	TGTGCCAGCAGCCAAGATTCCGGCAGCCTAGATACGCAGTATTTT
.	.	TRBJ2-7	TRBV21-1	CASSKDEGGIEHEQYF	TGTGCCAGCAGCAAAGATGAAGGGGGAATAGAACACGAGCAGTACTTC
few	.	TRBJ2-6	TRBV27	CASSTNRDTLSGANVLTF	TGTGCCAGCAGTACAAACAGGGATACCCTCTCTGGGGCCAACGTCCTGACTTTC
.	.	TRBJ2-7	TRBV20-1	CSARDHAALNSYEQYF	TGCAGTGCTAGAGATCACGCGGCATTGAACTCCTACGAGCAGTACTTC
.	TRBD2	TRBJ2-2	TRBV27	CASSPSSGTNTGELFF	TGTGCCAGCAGCCCCTCTAGCGGGACGAACACCGGGGAGCTGTTTTTT
once	.	TRBJ2-1	TRBV13	CASISPGHDNEQFF	TGTGCCAGCATCTCCCCAGGACACGACAATGAGCAGTTCTTC
many	.	TRBJ1-1	TRBV3-1	CASSSSDRNTEAFF	TGTGCCAGCAGCTCTTCCGACAGGAACACTGAAGCTTTCTTT
.	.	TRBJ2-3	TRBV7-9	CASTMGLGGTDTQYF	TGTGCCAGCACCATGGGGCTAGGCGGCACAGATACGCAGTATTTT
once	TRBD2	TRBJ2-1	TRBV12-3/TRBV12-4	CASSVLPGLAGHNEQFF	TGTGCCAGCAGTGTACTCCCGGGACTAGCGGGACACAATGAGCAGTTCTTC
.	.	TRBJ2-7	TRBV3-1	CASSHTSYNEQYF	TGTGCCAGCAGCCATACTAGCTACAATGAGCAGTACTTC
.	TRBD1	TRBJ2-5	TRBV10-3	CAIREGQGGETQYF	TGTGCCATCAGGGAGGGACAGGGCGGAGAGACCCAGTACTTC
.	TRBD1	TRBJ2-7	TRBV2	CASRAGTGEYEQYF	TGTGCCAGCAGGGCCGGGACAGGTGAGTACGAGCAGTACTTC
few	TRBD1	TRBJ2-3	TRBV7-9	CASRTGLTDTQYF	TGTGCCAGTAGGACAGGACTCACAGATACGCAGTATTTT
.	.	TRBJ1-2	TRBV3-1	CASSQALGGATGYTF	TGTGCCAGCAGCCAAGCCCTCGGCGGGGCCACTGGCTACACCTTC
.	.	TRBJ2-5	TRBV6-6	CTSSRGGTYNEQYF	TGTACCAGCAGTCGCGGCGGGACCTACAATGAGCAGTACTTC
many	TRBD1	TRBJ1-2	TRBV3-1	CASSQGQGSYGYTF	TGTGCCAGCAGTCAGGGACAGGGATCCTATGGCTACACCTTC
few	TRBD2	TRBJ2-3	TRBV29-1	CSVDGLAGGSTDTQYF	TGCAGCGTTGATGGACTAGCGGGGGGGAGCACAGATACGCAGTATTTT
.	.	TRBJ2-1	TRBV2	CASTVNSGYRYNEQFF	TGTGCCAGCACCGTAAATAGCGGCTACCGATACAATGAGCAGTTCTTC
.	.	TRBJ2-5	TRBV7-2	CASSRAPWRETQYF	TGTGCCAGCAGCCGAGCCCCCTGGAGAGAGACCCAGTACTTC
few	.	TRBJ2-1	TRBV5-1	CASRPFDGKDEQFF	TGCGCCAGCAGACCGTTCGACGGAAAGGATGAGCAGTTCTTC
.	TRBD1	TRBJ2-1	TRBV6-2/TRBV6-3	CASSSLSLRTGVEQFF	TGTGCCAGCAGTTCCCTCTCATTACGGACAGGGGTTGAGCAGTTCTTC